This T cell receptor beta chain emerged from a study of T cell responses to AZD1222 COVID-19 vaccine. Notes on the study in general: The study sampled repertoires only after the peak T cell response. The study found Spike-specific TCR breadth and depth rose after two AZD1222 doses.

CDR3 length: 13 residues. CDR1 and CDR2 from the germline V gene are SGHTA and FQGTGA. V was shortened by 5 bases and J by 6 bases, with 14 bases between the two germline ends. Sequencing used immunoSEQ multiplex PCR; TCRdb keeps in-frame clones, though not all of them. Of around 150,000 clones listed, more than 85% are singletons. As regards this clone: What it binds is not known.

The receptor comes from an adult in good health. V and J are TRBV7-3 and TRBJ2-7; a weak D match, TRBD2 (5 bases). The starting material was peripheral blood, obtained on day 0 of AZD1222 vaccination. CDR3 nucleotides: TGTGCCAGCAGCAAAAAGCCGGGGTTCGAGCAGTACTTC. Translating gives CASSKKPGFEQYF.